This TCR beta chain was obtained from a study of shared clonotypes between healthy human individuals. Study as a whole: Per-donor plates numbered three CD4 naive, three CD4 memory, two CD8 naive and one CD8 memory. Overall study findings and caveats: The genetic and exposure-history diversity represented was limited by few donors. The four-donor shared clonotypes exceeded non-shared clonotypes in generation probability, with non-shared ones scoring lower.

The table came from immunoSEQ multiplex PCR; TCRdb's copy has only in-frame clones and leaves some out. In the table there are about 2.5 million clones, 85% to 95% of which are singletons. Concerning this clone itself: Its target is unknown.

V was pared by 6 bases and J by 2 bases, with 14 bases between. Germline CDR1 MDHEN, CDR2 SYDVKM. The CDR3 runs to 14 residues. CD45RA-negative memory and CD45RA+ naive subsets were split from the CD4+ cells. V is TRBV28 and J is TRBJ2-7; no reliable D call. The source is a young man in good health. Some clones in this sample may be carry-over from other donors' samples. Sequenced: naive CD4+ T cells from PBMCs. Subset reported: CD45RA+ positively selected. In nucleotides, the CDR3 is TGTGCCAGCAGGACCTTCGAGAGAGCCTACGAGCAGTACTTC. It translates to CASRTFERAYEQYF.